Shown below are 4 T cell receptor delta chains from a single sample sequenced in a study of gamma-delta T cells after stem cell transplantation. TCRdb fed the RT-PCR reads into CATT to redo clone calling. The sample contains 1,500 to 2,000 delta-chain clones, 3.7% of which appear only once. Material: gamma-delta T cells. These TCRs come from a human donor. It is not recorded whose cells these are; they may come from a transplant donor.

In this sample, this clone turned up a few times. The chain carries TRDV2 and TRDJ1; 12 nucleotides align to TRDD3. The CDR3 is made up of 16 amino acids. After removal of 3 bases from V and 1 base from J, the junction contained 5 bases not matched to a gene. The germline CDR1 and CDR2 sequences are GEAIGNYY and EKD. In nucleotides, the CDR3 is TGTGCCTGTGACGTACTGGGGGATACTATCACCGATAAACTCATCTTT. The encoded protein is CACDVLGDTITDKLIF.

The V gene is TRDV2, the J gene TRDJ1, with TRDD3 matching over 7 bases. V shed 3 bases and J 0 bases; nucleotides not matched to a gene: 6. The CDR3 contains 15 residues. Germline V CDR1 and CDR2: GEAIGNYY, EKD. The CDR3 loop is CACDEVGEHTDKLIF. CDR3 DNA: TGTGCCTGTGACGAGGTGGGGGAGCACACCGATAAACTCATCTTT.

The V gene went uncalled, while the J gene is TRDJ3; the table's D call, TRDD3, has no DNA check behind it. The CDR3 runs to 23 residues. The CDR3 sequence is CACDTNPQSGDPLGSWDTRQMFF. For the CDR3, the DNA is TGTGCCTGTGACACCAACCCTCAATCGGGGGATCCTTTGGGCTCCTGGGACACCCGACAGATGTTTTTC.

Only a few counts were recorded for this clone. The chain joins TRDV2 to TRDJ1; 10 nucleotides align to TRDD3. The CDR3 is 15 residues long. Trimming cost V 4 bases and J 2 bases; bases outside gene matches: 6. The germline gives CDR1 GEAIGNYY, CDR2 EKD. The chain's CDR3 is CACDGLGDMTDKLIF. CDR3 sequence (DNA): TGTGCCTGTGATGGTCTGGGGGATATGACCGATAAACTCATCTTT.